The TCR beta chain under discussion was sequenced for a study of shared clonotypes between healthy human individuals. CD45RO-negative, CCR7-positively selected cells formed the naive CD8 fraction, excluding terminally differentiated effector memory CD45RA+ cells. The method was immunoSEQ multiplex PCR; TCRdb's version includes in-frame clones alone and lacks a portion of them. The table has millions of clones, more than 85% seen once; the top ten hold over 1.5%. The TCR was taken from a young man in good health. Some clones in this sample may be carry-over from other donors' samples. Sequencing was carried out using naive CD8+ T cells from PBMCs.

CDR3 amino acids: CASSFTGASTEAFF. CDR3 nucleotide sequence: TGTGCCAGCAGTTTCACAGGGGCGAGCACTGAAGCTTTCTTT. The J gene is TRBJ1-1, the V gene TRBV27, with 7 bases matching TRBD1. Germline V CDR1 and CDR2: MNHEY, SMNVEV (reference sequence). With 3 bases clipped from V and 4 bases from J, the junction kept 5 bases outside the gene matches. The CDR3 is made up of 14 amino acids.